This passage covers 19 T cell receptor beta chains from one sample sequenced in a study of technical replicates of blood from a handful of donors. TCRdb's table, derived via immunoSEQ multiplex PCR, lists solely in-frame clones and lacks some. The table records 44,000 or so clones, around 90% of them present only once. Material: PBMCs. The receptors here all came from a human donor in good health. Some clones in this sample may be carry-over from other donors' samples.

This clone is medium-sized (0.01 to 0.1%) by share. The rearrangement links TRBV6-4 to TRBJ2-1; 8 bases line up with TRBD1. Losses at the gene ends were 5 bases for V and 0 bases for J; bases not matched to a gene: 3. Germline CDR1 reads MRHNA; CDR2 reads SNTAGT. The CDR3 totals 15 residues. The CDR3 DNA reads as TGTGCCAGCAGTTTACAGGGGGACTCCTACAATGAGCAGTTCTTC. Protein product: CASSLQGDSYNEQFF.

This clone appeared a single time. This CDR3 reads CASSPVEWKNTEAFF. CDR3 coding DNA: TGTGCCAGCTCACCGGTGGAGTGGAAGAACACTGAAGCTTTCTTT. The chain combines TRBV18 with TRBJ1-1; D gene uncertain. The ends were cut back, 3 bases at V and 1 base at J, with 12 bases in the middle. The CDR3 has 15 residues. The germline V gene has CDR1 KGHSH and CDR2 LQKENI.

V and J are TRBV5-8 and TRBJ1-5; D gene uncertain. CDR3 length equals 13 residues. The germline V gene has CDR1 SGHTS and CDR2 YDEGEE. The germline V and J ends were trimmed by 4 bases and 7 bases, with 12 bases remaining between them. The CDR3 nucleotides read TGTGCCAGCAGCCTGCACCGGGAACAGCCCCAGCATTTT. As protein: CASSLHREQPQHF.

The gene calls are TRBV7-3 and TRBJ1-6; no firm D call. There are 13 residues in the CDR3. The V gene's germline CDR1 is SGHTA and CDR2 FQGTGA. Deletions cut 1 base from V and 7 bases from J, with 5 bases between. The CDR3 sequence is CASSLNSNSPLHF. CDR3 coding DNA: TGTGCCAGCAGCTTAAACTCAAATTCACCCCTCCACTTT. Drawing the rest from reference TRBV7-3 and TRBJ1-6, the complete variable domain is GAGVSQTPSNKVTEKGKYVELRCDPISGHTALYWYRQSLGQGPEFLIYFQGTGAADDSGLPNDRFFAVRPEGSVSTLKIQRTERGDSAVYLCASSLNSNSPLHFGNGTRLTVT.

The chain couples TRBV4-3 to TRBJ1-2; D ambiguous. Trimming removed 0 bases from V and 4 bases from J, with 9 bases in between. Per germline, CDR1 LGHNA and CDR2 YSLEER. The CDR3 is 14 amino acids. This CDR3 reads CASSQDRGGYGYTF. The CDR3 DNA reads TGCGCCAGCAGCCAAGATCGGGGAGGCTATGGCTACACCTTC.

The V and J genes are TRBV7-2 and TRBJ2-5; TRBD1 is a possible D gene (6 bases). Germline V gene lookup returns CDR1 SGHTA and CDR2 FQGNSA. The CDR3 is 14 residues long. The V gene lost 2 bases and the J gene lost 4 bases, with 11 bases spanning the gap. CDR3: CASSLQGNAETQYF. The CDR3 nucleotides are TGTGCCAGCAGCTTACAGGGGAACGCAGAGACCCAGTACTTC.

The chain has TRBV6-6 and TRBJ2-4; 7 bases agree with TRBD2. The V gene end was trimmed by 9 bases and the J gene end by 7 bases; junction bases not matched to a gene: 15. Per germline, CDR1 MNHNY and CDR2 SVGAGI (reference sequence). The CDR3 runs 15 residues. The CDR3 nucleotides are TGTGCCAGTCGATCGACCTTAGCGGGTGTGAACATTCAGTACTTC. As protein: CASRSTLAGVNIQYF.

As DNA, the CDR3 is TGTGCCACCCAGCAGCGAGAAGAGACCCAGTACTTC. Translated, it gives CATQQREETQYF. The chain has TRBV10-3 and TRBJ2-5; D is uncertain. The CDR3 length is 12 residues. Trimming took off 10 bases at V and 3 bases at J, with 12 bases between the two ends. Germline lookup yields CDR1 ENHRY and CDR2 SYGVKD.

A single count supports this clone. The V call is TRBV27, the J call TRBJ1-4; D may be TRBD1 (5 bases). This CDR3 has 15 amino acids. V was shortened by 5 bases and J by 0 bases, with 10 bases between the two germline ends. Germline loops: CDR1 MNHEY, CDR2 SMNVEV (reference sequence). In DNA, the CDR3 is TGTGCCAGCAGTCCGCGGACAACAACTAATGAAAAACTGTTTTTT. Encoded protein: CASSPRTTTNEKLFF.

DNA of the CDR3: TGTGCCAGCAGCGGGTCCGGGACTAGCGGGGGGGAAGAGAGTGAGCAGTTCTTC. Its protein is CASSGSGTSGGEESEQFF. The chain employs TRBV7-3 and TRBJ2-1; 16 positions agree with TRBD2. Germline CDR1 reads SGHTA; CDR2 reads FQGTGA. The CDR3 length is 18 residues. With V trimmed by 5 bases and J by 9 bases, 13 bases remained unmatched.

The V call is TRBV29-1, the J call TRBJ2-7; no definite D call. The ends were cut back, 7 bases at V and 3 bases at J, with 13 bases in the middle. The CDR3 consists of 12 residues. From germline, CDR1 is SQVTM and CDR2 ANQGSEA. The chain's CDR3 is CSALVPSYEQYF. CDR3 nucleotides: TGCAGCGCGCTAGTGCCCAGCTACGAGCAGTACTTC.

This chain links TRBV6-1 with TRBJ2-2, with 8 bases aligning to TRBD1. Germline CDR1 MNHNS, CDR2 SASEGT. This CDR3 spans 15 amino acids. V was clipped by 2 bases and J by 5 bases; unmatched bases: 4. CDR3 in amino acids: CASSEPGQATGELFF. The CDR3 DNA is TGTGCCAGCAGTGAACCGGGACAGGCTACCGGGGAGCTGTTTTTT.

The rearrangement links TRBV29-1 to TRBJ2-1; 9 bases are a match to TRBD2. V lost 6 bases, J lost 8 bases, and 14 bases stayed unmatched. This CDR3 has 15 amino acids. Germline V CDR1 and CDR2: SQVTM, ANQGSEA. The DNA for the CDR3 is TGCAGCGTGAAACAGGGTCTAGCGGGATTTGATGAGCAGTTCTTC. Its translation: CSVKQGLAGFDEQFF.

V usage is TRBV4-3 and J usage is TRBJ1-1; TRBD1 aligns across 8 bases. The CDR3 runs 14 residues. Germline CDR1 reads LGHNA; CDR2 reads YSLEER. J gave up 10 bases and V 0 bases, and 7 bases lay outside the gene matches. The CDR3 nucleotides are TGCGCCAGCAGCCAAGATCGGGACAGGTTCGGAGCTTTCTTT. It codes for CASSQDRDRFGAFF.

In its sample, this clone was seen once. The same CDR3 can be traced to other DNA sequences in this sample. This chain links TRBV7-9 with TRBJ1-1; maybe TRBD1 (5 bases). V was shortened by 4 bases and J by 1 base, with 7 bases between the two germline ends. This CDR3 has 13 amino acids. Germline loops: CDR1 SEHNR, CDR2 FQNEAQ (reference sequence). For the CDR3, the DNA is TGTGCCAGCAGCTCGGGGGGGAACACTGAAGCTTTCTTT. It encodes CASSSGGNTEAFF.

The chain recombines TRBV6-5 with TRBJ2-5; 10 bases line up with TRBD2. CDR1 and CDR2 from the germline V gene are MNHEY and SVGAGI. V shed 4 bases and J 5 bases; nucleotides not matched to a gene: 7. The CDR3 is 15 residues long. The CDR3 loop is CASSFLAGAGETQYF. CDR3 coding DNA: TGTGCCAGCAGTTTCCTAGCGGGAGCAGGGGAGACCCAGTACTTC.

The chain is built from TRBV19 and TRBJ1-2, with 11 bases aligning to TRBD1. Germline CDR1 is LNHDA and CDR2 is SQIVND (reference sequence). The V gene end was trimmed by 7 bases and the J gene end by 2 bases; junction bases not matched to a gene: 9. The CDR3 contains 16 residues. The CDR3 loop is CASTAGQGGTNYGYTF. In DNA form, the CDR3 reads TGTGCCAGTACAGCGGGACAGGGGGGTACAAACTATGGCTACACCTTC.

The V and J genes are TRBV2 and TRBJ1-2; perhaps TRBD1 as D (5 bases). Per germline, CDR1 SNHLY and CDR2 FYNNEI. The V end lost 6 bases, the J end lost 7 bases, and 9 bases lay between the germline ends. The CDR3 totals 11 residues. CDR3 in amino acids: CASSYTGGYTF. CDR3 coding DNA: TGTGCCAGCAGCTATACAGGTGGCTACACCTTC.

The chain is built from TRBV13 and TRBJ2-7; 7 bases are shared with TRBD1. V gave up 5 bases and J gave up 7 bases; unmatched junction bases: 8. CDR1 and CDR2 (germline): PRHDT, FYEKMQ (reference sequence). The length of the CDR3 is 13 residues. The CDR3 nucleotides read TGTGCCAGCAGCGTACAGGGGAAAAGGGAGCAGTACTTC. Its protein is CASSVQGKREQYF.